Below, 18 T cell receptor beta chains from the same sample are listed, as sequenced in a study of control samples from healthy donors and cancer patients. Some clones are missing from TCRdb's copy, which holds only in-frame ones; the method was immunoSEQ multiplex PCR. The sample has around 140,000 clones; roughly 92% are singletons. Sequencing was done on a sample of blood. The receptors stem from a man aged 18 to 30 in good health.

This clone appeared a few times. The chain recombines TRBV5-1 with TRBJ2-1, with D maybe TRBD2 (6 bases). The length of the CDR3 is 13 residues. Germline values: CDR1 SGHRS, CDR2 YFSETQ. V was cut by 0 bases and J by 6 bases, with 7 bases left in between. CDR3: CASSLAGGNEQFF. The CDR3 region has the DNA TGCGCCAGCAGCTTGGCCGGGGGCAATGAGCAGTTCTTC.

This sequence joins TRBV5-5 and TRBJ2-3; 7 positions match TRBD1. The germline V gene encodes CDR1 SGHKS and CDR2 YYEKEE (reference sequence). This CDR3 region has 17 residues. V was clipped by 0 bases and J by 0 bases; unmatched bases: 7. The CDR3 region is CASSLVATGVSTDTQYF. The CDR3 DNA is TGTGCCAGCAGCTTGGTAGCAACAGGGGTCAGCACAGATACGCAGTATTTT.

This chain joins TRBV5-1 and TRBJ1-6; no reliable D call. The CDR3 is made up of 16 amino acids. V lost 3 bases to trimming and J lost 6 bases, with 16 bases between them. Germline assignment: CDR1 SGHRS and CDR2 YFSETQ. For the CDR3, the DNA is TGCGCCAGCAGCTCTTTCACACCGGGCCTTAATTCACCCCTCCACTTT. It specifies CASSSFTPGLNSPLHF.

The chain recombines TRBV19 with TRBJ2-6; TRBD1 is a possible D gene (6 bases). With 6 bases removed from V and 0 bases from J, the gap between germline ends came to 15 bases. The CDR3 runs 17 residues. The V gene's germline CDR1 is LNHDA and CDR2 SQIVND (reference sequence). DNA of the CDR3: TGTGCCAGTAGGGGGGCGGACAGCCTCTCTGGGGCCAACGTCCTGACTTTC. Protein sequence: CASRGADSLSGANVLTF.

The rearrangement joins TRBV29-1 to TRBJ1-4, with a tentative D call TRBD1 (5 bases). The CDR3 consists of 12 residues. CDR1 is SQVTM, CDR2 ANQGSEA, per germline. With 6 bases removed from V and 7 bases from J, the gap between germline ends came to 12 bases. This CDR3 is CSVAGGSEKLFF. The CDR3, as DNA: TGCAGCGTGGCTGGGGGGAGTGAAAAACTGTTTTTT.

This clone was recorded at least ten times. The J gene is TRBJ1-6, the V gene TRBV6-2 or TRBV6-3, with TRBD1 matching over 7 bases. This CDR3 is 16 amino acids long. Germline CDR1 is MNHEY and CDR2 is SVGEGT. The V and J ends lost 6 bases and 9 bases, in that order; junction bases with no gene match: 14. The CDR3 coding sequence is TGTGCCAGCAGCCCTAGACAGGGCTTTTTACCTTCACCCCTCCACTTT. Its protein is CASSPRQGFLPSPLHF.

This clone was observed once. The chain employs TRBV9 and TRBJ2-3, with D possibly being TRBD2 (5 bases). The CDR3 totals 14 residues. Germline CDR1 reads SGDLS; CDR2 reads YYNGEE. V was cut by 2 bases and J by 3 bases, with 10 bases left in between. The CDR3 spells CASSVEVGTDTQYF. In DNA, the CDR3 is TGTGCCAGCAGCGTGGAGGTAGGGACAGATACGCAGTATTTT.

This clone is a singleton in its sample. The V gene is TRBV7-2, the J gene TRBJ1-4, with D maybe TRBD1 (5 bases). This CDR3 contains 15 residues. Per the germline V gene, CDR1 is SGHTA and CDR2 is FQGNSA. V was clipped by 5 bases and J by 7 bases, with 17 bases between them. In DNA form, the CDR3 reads TGTGCCAGCAGCCCCAGGGTTGATCAGGGTGAAAAACTGTTTTTT. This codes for CASSPRVDQGEKLFF. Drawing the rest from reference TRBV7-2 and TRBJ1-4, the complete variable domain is GAGVSQSPSNKVTEKGKDVELRCDPISGHTALYWYRQSLGQGLEFLIYFQGNSAPDKSGLPSDRFSAERTGGSVSTLTIQRTQQEDSAVYLCASSPRVDQGEKLFFGSGTQLSVL.

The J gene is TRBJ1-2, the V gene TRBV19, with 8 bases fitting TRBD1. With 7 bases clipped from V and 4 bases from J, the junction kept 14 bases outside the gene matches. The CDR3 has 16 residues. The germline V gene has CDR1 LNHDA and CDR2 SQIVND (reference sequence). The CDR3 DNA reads TGTGCCAGTACTCCCAGGGGACAGGCGCCACGCTATGGCTACACCTTC. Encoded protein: CASTPRGQAPRYGYTF.

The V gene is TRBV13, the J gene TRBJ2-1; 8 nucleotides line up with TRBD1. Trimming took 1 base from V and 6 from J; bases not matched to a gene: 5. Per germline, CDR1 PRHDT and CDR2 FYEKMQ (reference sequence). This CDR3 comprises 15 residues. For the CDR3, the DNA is TGTGCCAGCAGCTTAGCCAGGGGGCTCGGCAATGAGCAGTTCTTC. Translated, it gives CASSLARGLGNEQFF. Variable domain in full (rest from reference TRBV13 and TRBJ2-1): AAGVIQSPRHLIKEKRETATLKCYPIPRHDTVYWYQQGPGQDPQFLISFYEKMQSDKGSIPDRFSAQQFSDYHSELNMSSLELGDSALYFCASSLARGLGNEQFFGPGTRLTVL.

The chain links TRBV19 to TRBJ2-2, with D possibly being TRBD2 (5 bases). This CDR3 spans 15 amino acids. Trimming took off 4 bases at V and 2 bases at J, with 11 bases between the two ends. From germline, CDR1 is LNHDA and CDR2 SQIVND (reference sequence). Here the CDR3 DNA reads TGTGCCAGTAGTACGACCGGGGTCAACACCGGGGAGCTGTTTTTT. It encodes CASSTTGVNTGELFF.

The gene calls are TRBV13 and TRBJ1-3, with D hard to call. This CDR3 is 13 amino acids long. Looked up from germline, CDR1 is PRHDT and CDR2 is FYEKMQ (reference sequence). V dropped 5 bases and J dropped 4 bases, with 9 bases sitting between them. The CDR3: CASSPQVGNTIYF. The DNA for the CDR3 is TGTGCCAGCAGCCCTCAGGTGGGAAACACCATATATTTT.

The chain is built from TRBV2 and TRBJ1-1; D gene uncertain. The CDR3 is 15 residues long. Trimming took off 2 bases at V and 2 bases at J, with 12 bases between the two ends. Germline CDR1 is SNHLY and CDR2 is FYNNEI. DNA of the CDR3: TGTGCCAGCAGTGAATTCGGAATGAGTAACACTGAAGCTTTCTTT. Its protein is CASSEFGMSNTEAFF.

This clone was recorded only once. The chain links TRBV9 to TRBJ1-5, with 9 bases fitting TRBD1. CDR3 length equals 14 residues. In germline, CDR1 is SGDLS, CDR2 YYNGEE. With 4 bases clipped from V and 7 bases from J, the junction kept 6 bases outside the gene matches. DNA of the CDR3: TGTGCCAGCAGCCTTACAGGGGGCGGCCAGCCCCAGCATTTT. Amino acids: CASSLTGGGQPQHF.

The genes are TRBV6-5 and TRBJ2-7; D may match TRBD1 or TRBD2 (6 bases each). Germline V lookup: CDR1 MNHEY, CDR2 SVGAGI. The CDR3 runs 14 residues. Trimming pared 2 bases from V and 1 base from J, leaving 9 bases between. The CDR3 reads CASSYRGRSYEQYF. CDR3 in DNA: TGTGCCAGCAGTTACCGGGGGCGGTCCTACGAGCAGTACTTC.

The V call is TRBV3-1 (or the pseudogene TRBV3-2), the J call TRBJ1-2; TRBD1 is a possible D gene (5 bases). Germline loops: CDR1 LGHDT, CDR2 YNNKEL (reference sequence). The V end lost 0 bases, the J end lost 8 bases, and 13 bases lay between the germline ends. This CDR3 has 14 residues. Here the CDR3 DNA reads TGTGCCAGCAGCCAAGATAGGGGAAGAGGAGGCTACACCTTC. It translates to CASSQDRGRGGYTF.

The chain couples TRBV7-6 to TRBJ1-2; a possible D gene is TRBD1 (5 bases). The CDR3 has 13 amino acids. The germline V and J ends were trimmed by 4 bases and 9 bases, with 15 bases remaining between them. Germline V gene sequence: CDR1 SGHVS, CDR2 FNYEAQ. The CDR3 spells CASSSGTGSSYTF. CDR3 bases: TGTGCCAGCAGCTCAGGGACCGGTAGCAGCTACACCTTC.

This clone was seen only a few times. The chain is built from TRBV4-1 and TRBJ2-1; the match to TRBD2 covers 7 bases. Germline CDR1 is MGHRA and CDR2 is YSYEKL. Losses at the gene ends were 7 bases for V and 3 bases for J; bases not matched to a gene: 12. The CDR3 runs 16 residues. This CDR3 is CASTPLLAVGYNEQFF. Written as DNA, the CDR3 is TGCGCCAGCACCCCCCTCCTAGCGGTGGGCTACAATGAGCAGTTCTTC.